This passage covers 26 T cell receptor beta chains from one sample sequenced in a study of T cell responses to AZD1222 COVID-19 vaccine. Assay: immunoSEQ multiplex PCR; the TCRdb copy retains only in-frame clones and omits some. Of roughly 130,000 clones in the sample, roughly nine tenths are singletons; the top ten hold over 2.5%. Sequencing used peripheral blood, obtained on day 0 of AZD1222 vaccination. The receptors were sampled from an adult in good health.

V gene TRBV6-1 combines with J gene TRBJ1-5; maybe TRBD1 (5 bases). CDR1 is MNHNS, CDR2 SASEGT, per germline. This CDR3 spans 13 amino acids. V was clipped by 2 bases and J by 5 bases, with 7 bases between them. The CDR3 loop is CASSELGDQPQHF. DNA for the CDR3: TGTGCCAGCAGTGAATTGGGGGATCAGCCCCAGCATTTT.

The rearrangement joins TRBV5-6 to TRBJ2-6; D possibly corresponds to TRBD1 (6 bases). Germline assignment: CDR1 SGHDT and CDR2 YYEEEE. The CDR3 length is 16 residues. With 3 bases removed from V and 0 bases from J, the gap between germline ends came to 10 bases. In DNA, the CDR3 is TGTGCCAGCAGCTCGACAGGCCACTCTGGGGCCAACGTCCTGACTTTC. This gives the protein CASSSTGHSGANVLTF.

Here the CDR3 DNA reads TGTGCCACCAGCAGCCCCCCGGCGAGGGGCAATCAGCCCCAGCATTTT. Encoded protein: CATSSPPARGNQPQHF. The V and J genes are TRBV15 and TRBJ1-5; the D is unclear. The CDR3 extends over 16 amino acids. Germline V gene data show CDR1 as LNHNV and CDR2 as YYDKDF (reference sequence). The V end lost 3 bases, the J end lost 2 bases, and 14 bases lay between the germline ends.

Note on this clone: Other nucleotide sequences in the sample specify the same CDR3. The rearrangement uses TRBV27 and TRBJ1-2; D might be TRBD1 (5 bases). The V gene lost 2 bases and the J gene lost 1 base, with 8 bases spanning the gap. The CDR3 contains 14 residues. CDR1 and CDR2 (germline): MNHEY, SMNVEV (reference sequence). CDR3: CASSLQGGNYGYTF. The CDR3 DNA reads TGTGCCAGCAGTTTACAGGGCGGTAACTATGGCTACACCTTC.

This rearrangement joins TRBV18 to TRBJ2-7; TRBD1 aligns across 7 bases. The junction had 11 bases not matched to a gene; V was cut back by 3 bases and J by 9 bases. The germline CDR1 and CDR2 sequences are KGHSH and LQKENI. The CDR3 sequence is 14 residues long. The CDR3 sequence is CASSPKSTGFGQYF. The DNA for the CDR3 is TGTGCCAGCTCACCCAAATCGACAGGGTTCGGGCAGTACTTC.

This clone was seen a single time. CDR3 nucleotides: TGTGCCATCAGTGATGGCGGAGACTCTGGAAACACCATATATTTT. Residues: CAISDGGDSGNTIYF. The chain uses TRBV10-3 and TRBJ1-3; no clear D. The germline CDR1 and CDR2 sequences are ENHRY and SYGVKD. V gave up 3 bases and J gave up 0 bases, with 9 bases separating them. The CDR3 is made up of 15 amino acids.

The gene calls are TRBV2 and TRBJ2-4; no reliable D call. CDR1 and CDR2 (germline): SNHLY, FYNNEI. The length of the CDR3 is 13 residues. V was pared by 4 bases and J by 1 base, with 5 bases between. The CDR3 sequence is CASSAYAKNIQYF. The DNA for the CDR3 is TGTGCCAGCAGTGCCTATGCCAAAAACATTCAGTACTTC.

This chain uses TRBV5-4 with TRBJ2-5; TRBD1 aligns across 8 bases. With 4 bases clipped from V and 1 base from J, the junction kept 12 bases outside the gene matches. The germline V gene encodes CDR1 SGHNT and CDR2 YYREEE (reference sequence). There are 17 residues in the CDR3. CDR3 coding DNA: TGTGCCAGCAGCCCCAACCCCGGACAGGGAGGCCAAGAGACCCAGTACTTC. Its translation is CASSPNPGQGGQETQYF.

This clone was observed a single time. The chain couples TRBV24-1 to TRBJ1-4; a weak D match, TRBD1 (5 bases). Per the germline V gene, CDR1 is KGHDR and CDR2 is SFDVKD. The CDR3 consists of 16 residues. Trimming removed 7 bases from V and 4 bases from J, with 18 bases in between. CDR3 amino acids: CATSNALTASNEKLFF. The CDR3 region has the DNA TGTGCCACCAGCAACGCTTTGACAGCGAGTAATGAAAAACTGTTTTTT.

Here the CDR3 DNA reads TGTGCCAGCAGCGTAGGGGCGGAAAGCGAGTACAATGAGCAGTTCTTC. The encoded protein is CASSVGAESEYNEQFF. This chain uses TRBV9 with TRBJ2-1; D not certain. Trimming pared 0 bases from V and 4 bases from J, leaving 14 bases between. The germline V gene has CDR1 SGDLS and CDR2 YYNGEE. The length of the CDR3 is 16 residues.

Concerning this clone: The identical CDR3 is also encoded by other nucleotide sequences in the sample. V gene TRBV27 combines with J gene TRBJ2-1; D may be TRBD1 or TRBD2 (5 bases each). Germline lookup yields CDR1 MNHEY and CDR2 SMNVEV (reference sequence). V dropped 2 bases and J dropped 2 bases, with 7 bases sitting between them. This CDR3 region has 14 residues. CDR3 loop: CASSLGGPYNEQFF. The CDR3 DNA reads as TGTGCCAGCAGTTTAGGGGGACCCTACAATGAGCAGTTCTTC.

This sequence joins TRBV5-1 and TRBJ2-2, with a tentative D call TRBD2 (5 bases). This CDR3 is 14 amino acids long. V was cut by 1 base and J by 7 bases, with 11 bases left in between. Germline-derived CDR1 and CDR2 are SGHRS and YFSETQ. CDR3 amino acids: CASSLILRGGELFF. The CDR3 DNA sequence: TGCGCCAGCAGCTTGATACTCCGGGGCGGGGAGCTGTTTTTT.

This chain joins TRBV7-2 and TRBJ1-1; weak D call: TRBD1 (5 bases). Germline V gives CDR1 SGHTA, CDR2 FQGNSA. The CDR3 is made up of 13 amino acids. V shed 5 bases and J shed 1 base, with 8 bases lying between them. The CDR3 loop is CASSRDGNTEAFF. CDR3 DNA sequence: TGTGCCAGCAGCCGGGACGGGAACACTGAAGCTTTCTTT. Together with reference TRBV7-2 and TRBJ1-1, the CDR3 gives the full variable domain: GAGVSQSPSNKVTEKGKDVELRCDPISGHTALYWYRQSLGQGLEFLIYFQGNSAPDKSGLPSDRFSAERTGGSVSTLTIQRTQQEDSAVYLCASSRDGNTEAFFGQGTRLTVV.

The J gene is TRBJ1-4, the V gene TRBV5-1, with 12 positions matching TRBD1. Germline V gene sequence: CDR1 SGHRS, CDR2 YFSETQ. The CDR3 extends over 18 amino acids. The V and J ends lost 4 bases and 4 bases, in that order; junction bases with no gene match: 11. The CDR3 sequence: CASSPGQGAGAVNEKLFF. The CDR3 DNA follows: TGCGCCAGCAGCCCGGGACAGGGGGCAGGAGCGGTTAATGAAAAACTGTTTTTT.

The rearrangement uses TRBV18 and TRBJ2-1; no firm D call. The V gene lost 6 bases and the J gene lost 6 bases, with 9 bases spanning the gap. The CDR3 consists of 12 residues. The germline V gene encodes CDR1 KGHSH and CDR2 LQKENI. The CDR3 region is CASSLRVNEQFF. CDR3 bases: TGTGCCAGCTCCCTTAGGGTCAATGAGCAGTTCTTC.

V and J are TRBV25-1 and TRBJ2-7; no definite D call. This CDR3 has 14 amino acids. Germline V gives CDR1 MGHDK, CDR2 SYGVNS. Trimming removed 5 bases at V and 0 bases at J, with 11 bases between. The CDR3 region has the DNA TGTGCCAGCAGTCCCGCGCCAAACTCCTACGAGCAGTACTTC. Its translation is CASSPAPNSYEQYF.

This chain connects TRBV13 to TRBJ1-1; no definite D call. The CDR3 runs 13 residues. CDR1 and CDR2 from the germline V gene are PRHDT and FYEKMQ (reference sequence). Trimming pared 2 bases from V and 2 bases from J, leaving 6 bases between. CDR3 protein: CASSLLGNTEAFF. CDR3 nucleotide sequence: TGTGCCAGCAGCTTACTGGGCAACACTGAAGCTTTCTTT.

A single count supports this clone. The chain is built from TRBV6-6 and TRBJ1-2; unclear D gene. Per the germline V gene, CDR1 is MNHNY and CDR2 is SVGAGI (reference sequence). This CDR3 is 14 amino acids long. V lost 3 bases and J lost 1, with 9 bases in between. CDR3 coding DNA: TGTGCCAGCAGTTATATAGACATTAACTATGGCTACACCTTC. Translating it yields CASSYIDINYGYTF.

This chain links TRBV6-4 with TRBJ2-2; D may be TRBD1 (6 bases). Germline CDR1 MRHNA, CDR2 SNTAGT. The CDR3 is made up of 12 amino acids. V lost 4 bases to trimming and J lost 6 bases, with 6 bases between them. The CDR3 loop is CASSGGPGELFF. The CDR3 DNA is TGTGCCAGCAGTGGGGGGCCCGGGGAGCTGTTTTTT.

CDR3 residues: CASSQADGTRSYEQYF. Written as DNA, the CDR3 is TGTGCCAGCAGCCAAGCCGACGGGACACGCTCCTACGAGCAGTACTTC. The chain couples TRBV14 to TRBJ2-7, with D possibly being TRBD1 (6 bases). This CDR3 comprises 16 residues. Germline assignment: CDR1 SGHDN and CDR2 FVKESK. V shed 1 base and J shed 0 bases, with 13 bases lying between them.

The CDR3 sequence is CASSLRGGTPGQGYVSRVNEQFF. The CDR3 region has the DNA TGTGCCAGCAGCCTACGGGGGGGGACCCCGGGACAGGGGTACGTTTCCAGAGTCAATGAGCAGTTCTTC. V usage is TRBV7-8 and J usage is TRBJ2-1; TRBD1 matches at 10 bases. CDR1 is SGHVS, CDR2 FQNEAQ, per germline. This CDR3 has 23 amino acids. Trimming cost V 5 bases and J 6 bases; bases outside gene matches: 31.

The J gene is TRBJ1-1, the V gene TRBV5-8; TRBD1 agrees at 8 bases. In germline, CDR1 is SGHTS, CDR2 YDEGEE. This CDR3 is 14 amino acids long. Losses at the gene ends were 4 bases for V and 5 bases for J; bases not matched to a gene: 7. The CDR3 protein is CASSIGQGRTEAFF. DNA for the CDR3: TGTGCCAGCAGCATAGGACAGGGACGGACTGAAGCTTTCTTT. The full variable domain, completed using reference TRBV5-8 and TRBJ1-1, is EAGVTQSPTHLIKTRGQQATLRCSPISGHTSVYWYQQALGLGLQFLLWYDEGEERNRGNFPPRFSGRQFPNYSSELNVNALELEDSALYLCASSIGQGRTEAFFGQGTRLTVV.

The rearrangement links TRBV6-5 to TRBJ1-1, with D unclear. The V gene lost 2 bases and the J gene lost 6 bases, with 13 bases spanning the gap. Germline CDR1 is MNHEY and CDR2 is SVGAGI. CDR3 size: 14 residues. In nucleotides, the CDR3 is TGTGCCAGCAGTTACGGCAGGACTACCGCTGAAGCTTTCTTT. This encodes CASSYGRTTAEAFF.

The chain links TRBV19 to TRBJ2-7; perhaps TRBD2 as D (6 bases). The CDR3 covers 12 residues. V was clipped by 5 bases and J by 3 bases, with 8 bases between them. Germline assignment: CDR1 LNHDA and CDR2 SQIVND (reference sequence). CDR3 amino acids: CASSSGSYEQYF. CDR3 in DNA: TGTGCCAGTAGTTCCGGGAGCTACGAGCAGTACTTC. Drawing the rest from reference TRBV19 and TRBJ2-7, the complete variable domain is DGGITQSPKYLFRKEGQNVTLSCEQNLNHDAMYWYRQDPGQGLRLIYYSQIVNDFQKGDIAEGYSVSREKKESFPLTVTSAQKNPTAFYLCASSSGSYEQYFGPGTRLTVT.

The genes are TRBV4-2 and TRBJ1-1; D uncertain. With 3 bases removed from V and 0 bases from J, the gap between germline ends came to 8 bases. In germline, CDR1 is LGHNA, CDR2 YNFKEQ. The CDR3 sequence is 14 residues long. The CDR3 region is CASSHGRLNTEAFF. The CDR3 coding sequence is TGTGCCAGCAGCCACGGCAGATTGAACACTGAAGCTTTCTTT.

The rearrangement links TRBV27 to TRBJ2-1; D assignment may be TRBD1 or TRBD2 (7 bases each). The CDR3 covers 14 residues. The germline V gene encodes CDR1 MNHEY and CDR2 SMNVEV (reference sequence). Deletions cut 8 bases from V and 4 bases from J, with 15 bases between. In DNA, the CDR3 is TGTGCCAGCGCCCGGGGGGACAGTTACAATGAGCAGTTCTTC. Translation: CASARGDSYNEQFF.